This T cell receptor beta chain was retrieved from a study of identifying expanded T cells in peripheral blood. Overall study results and limits: Technical replicates showed 0.9 to 1.5 changed clones; about two weeks roughly 16; four weeks 19. Variance in clone template counts between approximately two-week samples significantly increased with total template count across all healthy donors.

Using immunoSEQ multiplex PCR, the repertoire was profiled, and TCRdb retains in-frame clones only, with some absent. The data show some 90,000 clones, roughly 91% seen once. About this clone: What it binds is unknown.

No infections or other immune events were documented during collection. The CDR3 loop spans 15 amino acids. CDR1 and CDR2 (germline): SSHAT, FNYEAQ (reference sequence). The junction had 4 bases not matched to a gene; V was cut back by 8 bases and J by 7 bases. The sequencing sample was made of blood. V usage is TRBV7-7 and J usage is TRBJ2-2, with TRBD2 matching 16 bases. The TCR was taken from a person aged 18 to 75 in good health. The CDR3 DNA follows: TGTGCCAGCGGGACTAGCGGGGGGGCCCTCGGGGAGCTGTTTTTT. It yields the protein CASGTSGGALGELFF.